This passage covers 27 T cell receptor beta chains from one sample sequenced in a study of shared clonotypes between healthy human individuals. The assay was immunoSEQ multiplex PCR, and TCRdb's table has in-frame clones only and misses some. This sample has under 2,500,000 clones, with 95% found just once. Material for sequencing was naive CD4+ T cells sorted from blood. Subset noted: CD45RA+ positively selected. The receptors here all came from a man aged 18 to 30 in good health.

The V and J genes are TRBV10-3 and TRBJ2-1; TRBD2 matches at 7 bases. After removal of 2 bases from V and 6 bases from J, the junction contained 10 bases not matched to a gene. The CDR3 length is 16 residues. The V gene's germline CDR1 is ENHRY and CDR2 SYGVKD. The CDR3 nucleotides read TGTGCCATCAGTGAGATGGGAGGTACGGGGGGCAATGAGCAGTTCTTC. Protein sequence: CAISEMGGTGGNEQFF.

V and J are TRBV7-8 and TRBJ2-2; TRBD1 aligns across 7 bases. Trimming cost V 3 bases and J 3 bases; bases outside gene matches: 7. Per germline, CDR1 SGHVS and CDR2 FQNEAQ. The length of the CDR3 is 16 residues. This chain's CDR3 is CASSLQRGPYTGELFF. DNA of the CDR3: TGTGCCAGCAGCTTGCAAAGGGGGCCCTACACCGGGGAGCTGTTTTTT.

The chain links TRBV15 to TRBJ1-2; D perhaps matches TRBD1 (5 bases). The CDR3 has 16 residues. Germline CDR1 and CDR2: LNHNV and YYDKDF (reference sequence). The V end was cut by 1 base, the J end by 8 bases, with 20 bases between. CDR3 coding DNA: TGTGCCACCAGCAGAGCCGGGACGGCTATGGCTGAAGGCTACACCTTC. Its protein product is CATSRAGTAMAEGYTF.

The V and J genes are TRBV18 and TRBJ2-5; no firm D call. Trimming left V 8 bases short and J 5 bases short, with 21 bases between. Germline CDR1 is KGHSH and CDR2 is LQKENI. The length of the CDR3 is 15 residues. The CDR3 DNA is TGTGCCAGCACCCCTCGGAGTTTGGAAAGGGAGACCCAGTACTTC. This sequence encodes CASTPRSLERETQYF. The full variable domain, with the rest looked up from reference TRBV18 and TRBJ2-5, is NAGVMQNPRHLVRRRGQEARLRCSPMKGHSHVYWYRQLPEEGLKFMVYLQKENIIDESGMPKERFSAEFPKEGPSILRIQQVVRGDSAAYFCASTPRSLERETQYFGPGTRLLVL.

The gene calls are TRBV19 and TRBJ1-6; the D is unclear. This CDR3 contains 16 residues. Germline V gives CDR1 LNHDA, CDR2 SQIVND (reference sequence). V was shortened by 1 base and J by 3 bases, with 10 bases between the two germline ends. This CDR3 is CASSIGEGNYNSPLHF. As DNA, the CDR3 is TGTGCCAGTAGTATAGGGGAAGGGAACTATAATTCACCCCTCCACTTT.

The chain links TRBV7-9 to TRBJ1-2, with D unresolved. Per germline, CDR1 SEHNR and CDR2 FQNEAQ (reference sequence). This CDR3 region has 16 residues. V lost 7 bases to trimming and J lost 3 bases, with 21 bases between them. In DNA, the CDR3 is TGTGCCAGCACCGTAGAGTGGCGGGCGGAGTACTATGGCTACACCTTC. Translating gives CASTVEWRAEYYGYTF. The variable domain in full, completed from reference TRBV7-9 and TRBJ1-2, reads DTGVSQNPRHKITKRGQNVTFRCDPISEHNRLYWYRQTLGQGPEFLTYFQNEAQLEKSRLLSDRFSAERPKGSFSTLEIQRTEQGDSAMYLCASTVEWRAEYYGYTFGSGTRLTVV.

This chain connects TRBV30 to TRBJ2-7, with D maybe TRBD1 (5 bases). Trimming stripped 3 bases from V and 1 base from J, with 7 bases between. This CDR3 is 12 amino acids long. Germline CDR1 reads GTSNPN; CDR2 reads SVGIG (reference sequence). CDR3 DNA: TGTGCCTGGAGCCGACAGTCCTACGAGCAGTACTTC. Protein: CAWSRQSYEQYF. The complete variable domain, with remaining parts taken from reference TRBV30 and TRBJ2-7, reads SQTIHQWPATLVQPVGSPLSLECTVEGTSNPNLYWYRQAAGRGLQLLFYSVGIGQISSEVPQNLSASRPQDRQFILSSKKLLLSDSGFYLCAWSRQSYEQYFGPGTRLTVT.

The chain couples TRBV6-5 to TRBJ1-1; no clear D gene. From germline, CDR1 is MNHEY and CDR2 SVGAGI. Trimming removed 6 bases from V and 4 bases from J, with 18 bases in between. CDR3 length equals 15 residues. CDR3 in DNA: TGTGCCAGCAGCGACCGGGGAGAAAGCCGCACTGAAGCTTTCTTT. It yields the protein CASSDRGESRTEAFF.

The rearrangement links TRBV5-1 to TRBJ1-4, with TRBD1 identical over 8 bases. Germline V CDR1 and CDR2: SGHRS, YFSETQ. The CDR3 totals 16 residues. After removal of 0 bases from V and 3 bases from J, the junction contained 4 bases not matched to a gene. The CDR3 coding sequence is TGCGCCAGCAGCTTGGACCTACAGGGGGCTAATGAAAAACTGTTTTTT. It yields the protein CASSLDLQGANEKLFF. The full variable domain, rest sourced from reference TRBV5-1 and TRBJ1-4, is KAGVTQTPRYLIKTRGQQVTLSCSPISGHRSVSWYQQTPGQGLQFLFEYFSETQRNKGNFPGRFSGRQFSNSRSEMNVSTLELGDSALYLCASSLDLQGANEKLFFGSGTQLSVL.

The J gene is TRBJ2-1, the V gene TRBV5-1; 7 bases are a match to TRBD2. The germline gives CDR1 SGHRS, CDR2 YFSETQ. Unmatched junction bases numbered 7, after V lost 0 bases and J lost 4 bases. The length of the CDR3 is 16 residues. The CDR3 is CASSLGGLAEYNEQFF. The CDR3 DNA follows: TGCGCCAGCAGCTTGGGGGGCCTAGCGGAGTACAATGAGCAGTTCTTC.

This rearrangement joins TRBV7-2 to TRBJ1-6; no clear D. The ends were cut back, 3 bases at V and 14 bases at J, with 14 bases in the middle. CDR3 length: 13 amino acids. The germline V gene has CDR1 SGHTA and CDR2 FQGNSA. CDR3 residues: CASSFGSVGSLHF. The CDR3 region has the DNA TGTGCCAGCAGCTTTGGCAGCGTCGGGTCCCTCCACTTT.

J is TRBJ2-1 and V is TRBV7-2; D is unclear. This CDR3 comprises 14 residues. Germline loops: CDR1 SGHTA, CDR2 FQGNSA. The V gene lost 1 base and the J gene lost 4 bases, with 8 bases spanning the gap. CDR3 amino acids: CASSLGSRYNEQFF. CDR3 nucleotides: TGTGCCAGCAGCTTAGGGTCCCGTTACAATGAGCAGTTCTTC.

The chain recombines TRBV7-2 with TRBJ2-7, with no clear D. Germline V gives CDR1 SGHTA, CDR2 FQGNSA. Trimming cost V 7 bases and J 2 bases, with 15 bases left between them. The CDR3 totals 14 residues. This CDR3 is CASKGASLTYEQYF. CDR3 coding DNA: TGTGCCAGCAAGGGCGCCAGTCTTACCTACGAGCAGTACTTC. The whole variable domain, filled in from reference TRBV7-2 and TRBJ2-7, reads GAGVSQSPSNKVTEKGKDVELRCDPISGHTALYWYRQSLGQGLEFLIYFQGNSAPDKSGLPSDRFSAERTGGSVSTLTIQRTQQEDSAVYLCASKGASLTYEQYFGPGTRLTVT.

This chain links TRBV7-2 with TRBJ1-6, with TRBD1 matching over 7 bases. The germline CDR1 and CDR2 sequences are SGHTA and FQGNSA. V was clipped by 4 bases and J by 9 bases; unmatched bases: 6. The CDR3 extends over 14 amino acids. The CDR3 protein is CASSSRQGGSPLHF. CDR3 coding DNA: TGTGCCAGCAGCTCCCGACAGGGAGGTTCACCCCTCCACTTT.

As concerns this clone: Other DNA sequences from this sample encode an identical CDR3 as well. The chain uses TRBV28 and TRBJ1-1; D ambiguous. Germline V gene data show CDR1 as MDHEN and CDR2 as SYDVKM. V lost 5 bases to trimming and J lost 3 bases, with 7 bases between them. This CDR3 has 12 amino acids. The chain's CDR3 is CASSRTYTEAFF. CDR3 coding DNA: TGTGCCAGCAGTCGGACTTACACTGAAGCTTTCTTT.

The chain is built from TRBV12-5 and TRBJ1-1; TRBD1 matches at 7 bases. This CDR3 spans 16 amino acids. Germline V lookup: CDR1 LGHNT, CDR2 FRNRAP. V shed 5 bases, J shed 1 base, and the junction held 10 bases outside the gene matches. CDR3 nucleotide sequence: TGTGCTAGTGGTGCCCACAGGGGCACGTCGAACACTGAAGCTTTCTTT. Translating it yields CASGAHRGTSNTEAFF.

This clone was seen only once. V usage is TRBV6-1 and J usage is TRBJ1-5, with no clear D. CDR1 is MNHNS, CDR2 SASEGT, per germline. This CDR3 comprises 18 residues. The V end was cut by 3 bases, the J end by 0 bases, with 18 bases between. The CDR3 is CASSDVQILMSSNQPQHF. CDR3 bases: TGTGCCAGCAGTGACGTGCAGATTTTAATGTCTAGCAATCAGCCCCAGCATTTT.

A single count supports this clone. The chain recombines TRBV5-1 with TRBJ2-5; D ambiguous. CDR1 and CDR2 from the germline V gene are SGHRS and YFSETQ. The CDR3 is 15 residues long. V was clipped by 0 bases and J by 0 bases, with 9 bases between them. The CDR3 sequence is CASSLEGTNQETQYF. The CDR3 coding sequence is TGCGCCAGCAGCTTGGAAGGCACGAACCAAGAGACCCAGTACTTC.

Notes on this clone: This CDR3 is also generated by other DNA sequences in the sample. The genes are TRBV18 and TRBJ1-2, with D hard to call. Trimming stripped 3 bases from V and 2 bases from J, with 7 bases between. Germline CDR1 reads KGHSH; CDR2 reads LQKENI. This CDR3 region has 13 residues. The chain's CDR3 is CASSPTENYGYTF. The CDR3 DNA follows: TGTGCCAGCTCACCCACAGAAAACTATGGCTACACCTTC.

The genes are TRBV6-6 and TRBJ1-1, with D perhaps TRBD1 (5 bases). The CDR3 has 15 amino acids. Germline CDR1 reads MNHNY; CDR2 reads SVGAGI (reference sequence). V gave up 2 bases and J gave up 0 bases, with 10 bases separating them. In DNA form, the CDR3 reads TGTGCCAGCAGTTACGAAGGGACTTTGAACACTGAAGCTTTCTTT. It specifies CASSYEGTLNTEAFF.

The chain uses TRBV28 and TRBJ2-7; D perhaps matches TRBD1 (5 bases). CDR3 length: 14 amino acids. Germline V gives CDR1 MDHEN, CDR2 SYDVKM. Trimming stripped 7 bases from V and 5 bases from J, with 18 bases between. The CDR3 coding sequence is TGTGCCAGCAAGGACACCATAAACGGCCACGAGCAGTACTTC. This translates into CASKDTINGHEQYF.

About this clone itself: This same CDR3 is encoded by further DNA sequences in the sample. The chain employs TRBV7-9 and TRBJ2-7; 9 bases map to TRBD2. CDR3 size: 14 residues. Germline trimming cut 4 bases from V and 1 base from J; bases unmatched to any gene: 2. Germline CDR1 reads SEHNR; CDR2 reads FQNEAQ (reference sequence). CDR3 in DNA: TGTGCCAGCAGCTCTAGCGGGAATTCCTACGAGCAGTACTTC. This gives the protein CASSSSGNSYEQYF.

This rearrangement joins TRBV18 to TRBJ2-7, with D perhaps TRBD2 (6 bases). The ends were cut back, 6 bases at V and 7 bases at J, with 16 bases in the middle. The CDR3 has 13 residues. CDR1 is KGHSH and CDR2 is LQKENI in the germline V gene. The CDR3 sequence is CASSSPGGVEQYF. CDR3 coding DNA: TGTGCCAGCTCCTCACCCGGCGGGGTAGAGCAGTACTTC.

The rearrangement joins TRBV7-9 to TRBJ2-1, with D possibly TRBD2 on 6 matching bases. CDR3 length equals 12 residues. Trimming cost V 4 bases and J 7 bases, with 8 bases left between them. Germline values: CDR1 SEHNR, CDR2 FQNEAQ (reference sequence). CDR3 protein: CASSSLANEQFF. CDR3 nucleotide sequence: TGTGCCAGCAGCTCTCTAGCGAATGAGCAGTTCTTC. The full variable domain, with the rest looked up from reference TRBV7-9 and TRBJ2-1, is DTGVSQNPRHKITKRGQNVTFRCDPISEHNRLYWYRQTLGQGPEFLTYFQNEAQLEKSRLLSDRFSAERPKGSFSTLEIQRTEQGDSAMYLCASSSLANEQFFGPGTRLTVL.

The chain couples TRBV7-2 to TRBJ2-7; possibly TRBD1 or TRBD2 for D (7 bases each). Trimming removed 4 bases from V and 0 bases from J, with 22 bases in between. CDR3 length equals 18 residues. The germline gives CDR1 SGHTA, CDR2 FQGNSA. CDR3 DNA sequence: TGTGCCAGCAGCTCTACCCTCAGCGGGGACAGCAGCTCCTACGAGCAGTACTTC. It yields the protein CASSSTLSGDSSSYEQYF.

The V and J genes are TRBV5-1 and TRBJ2-2; 7 bases match TRBD1. Trimming took 4 bases from V and 4 from J; bases not matched to a gene: 10. The CDR3 loop spans 16 amino acids. Germline values: CDR1 SGHRS, CDR2 YFSETQ. The CDR3: CASSPPGQLATGELFF. The DNA for the CDR3 is TGCGCCAGCAGCCCGCCGGGACAGTTGGCCACCGGGGAGCTGTTTTTT.

The CDR3 nucleotides are TGTGCCAGCAGCACCGGACTAGCGGACAATGAGCAGTTCTTC. Its protein is CASSTGLADNEQFF. The J gene is TRBJ2-1, the V gene TRBV7-2; 10 positions match TRBD2. The CDR3 is 14 residues long. Germline V lookup: CDR1 SGHTA, CDR2 FQGNSA. V trimming: 5 bases; J trimming: 5 bases; junction bases outside the gene matches: 3.